Here is one TCR beta chain with its context. A read error may produce the germline difference seen at one junction end. These data come from a study of Graves' ophthalmopathy and Graves' hyperthyroidism. Amplifying from RNA transcripts, the study obtained TCR beta CDR3 regions. HTBI primers were used in a first-round RT-PCR, which preceded a second-round multiplex PCR. TCRdb recomputed calls from the multiplex PCR reads with MiXCR, one row per CDR3 protein. This table holds 150,000 to 200,000 distinct CDR3 sequences, roughly 36% found once. A duration under 3 months, NOSPECS ≥4, CAS ≥3 and moderate-to-severe activity characterized the donors with ophthalmopathy. Germline CDR1 and CDR2: MDHEN and SYDVKM. The CDR3 spans 15 residues.

Sequencing was done on a sample of peripheral blood. The chain combines TRBV28 with TRBJ1-2; 9 bases fit TRBD1. The TCR sequence derives from a man younger than 45 with Graves' ophthalmopathy. The CDR3 nucleotides read TGTGTCAGCAGGCCTACCGGGACAGGGAGAGAAGGCTACACCTTC. Its translation is CVSRPTGTGREGYTF.